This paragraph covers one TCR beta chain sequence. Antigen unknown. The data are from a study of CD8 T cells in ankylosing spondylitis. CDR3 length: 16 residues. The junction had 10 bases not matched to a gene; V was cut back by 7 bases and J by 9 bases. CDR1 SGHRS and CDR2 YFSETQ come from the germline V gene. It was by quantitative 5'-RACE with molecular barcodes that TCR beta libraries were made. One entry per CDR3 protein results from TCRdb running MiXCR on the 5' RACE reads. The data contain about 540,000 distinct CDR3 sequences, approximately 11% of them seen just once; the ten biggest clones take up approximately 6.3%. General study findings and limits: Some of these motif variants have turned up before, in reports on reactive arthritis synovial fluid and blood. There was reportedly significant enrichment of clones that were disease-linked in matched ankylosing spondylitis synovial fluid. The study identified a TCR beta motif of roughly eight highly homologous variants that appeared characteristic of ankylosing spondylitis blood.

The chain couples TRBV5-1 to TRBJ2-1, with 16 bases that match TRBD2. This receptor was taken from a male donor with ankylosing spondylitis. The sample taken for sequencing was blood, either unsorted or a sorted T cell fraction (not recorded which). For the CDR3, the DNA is TGCGCCAGCGAAGGACCGGGACTAGCGGGAGGGAGTGAGCAGTTCTTC. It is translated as CASEGPGLAGGSEQFF.